Below, 31 T cell receptor beta chains from the same sample are listed, as sequenced in a study of blood T cell repertoires in COVID-19. TCRdb's table, derived via immunoSEQ multiplex PCR, lists solely in-frame clones and lacks some. The sample includes around 200,000 clones, approximately 86% of them seen just once. Sequencing was done on a sample of peripheral blood. All receptors come from a woman at least 80 years old with acute or convalescent COVID-19.

The chain has TRBV5-5 and TRBJ1-1; D possibly corresponds to TRBD1 (5 bases). Trimming removed 0 bases at V and 5 bases at J, with 17 bases between. From germline, CDR1 is SGHKS and CDR2 YYEKEE (reference sequence). The CDR3 covers 16 residues. The CDR3 DNA reads TGTGCCAGCAGCTTGGGGACCCAGGGTGTGGAGACTGAAGCTTTCTTT. Amino acid sequence: CASSLGTQGVETEAFF.

The chain uses TRBV7-2 and TRBJ2-7; the match to TRBD2 covers 9 bases. CDR3 length: 15 amino acids. Germline CDR1 reads SGHTA; CDR2 reads FQGNSA. Trimming cost V 5 bases and J 4 bases; bases outside gene matches: 9. The chain's CDR3 is CASSPSSGNGYEQYF. CDR3 DNA sequence: TGTGCCAGCAGCCCGTCTAGCGGGAACGGGTACGAGCAGTACTTC.

This chain connects TRBV20-1 to TRBJ2-7; 8 bases align to TRBD1. The CDR3 runs 11 residues. Per the germline V gene, CDR1 is DFQATT and CDR2 is SNEGSKA (reference sequence). Unmatched junction bases numbered 6, after V lost 5 bases and J lost 9 bases. The CDR3 reads CSAPHGQGQYF. The CDR3 DNA is TGCAGTGCTCCGCACGGACAGGGGCAGTACTTC.

The CDR3: CASGLRNEQFF. The CDR3 coding sequence is TGTGCTAGTGGTCTTCGCAATGAGCAGTTCTTC. The chain is built from TRBV12-5 and TRBJ2-1; D call uncertain. CDR1 and CDR2 from the germline V gene are LGHNT and FRNRAP. This CDR3 has 11 amino acids. The V gene lost 5 bases and the J gene lost 6 bases, with 5 bases spanning the gap.

J is TRBJ2-7 and V is TRBV6-5, with D perhaps TRBD1 (6 bases). The CDR3 runs 12 residues. Germline V gene data show CDR1 as MNHEY and CDR2 as SVGAGI. Trimming removed 10 bases at V and 2 bases at J, with 12 bases between. The CDR3 DNA reads TGTGCCACCAACAGGGTCCCCTACGAGCAGTACTTC. This encodes CATNRVPYEQYF.

The V and J genes are TRBV14 and TRBJ1-4; no clear D gene. V gave up 4 bases and J gave up 8 bases, with 11 bases separating them. From germline, CDR1 is SGHDN and CDR2 FVKESK. This CDR3 has 13 residues. For the CDR3, the DNA is TGTGCCAGCAGCCTCCCAGGAGGGGAAAAACTGTTTTTT. Its translation is CASSLPGGEKLFF. Variable domain in full (rest from reference TRBV14 and TRBJ1-4): EAGVTQFPSHSVIEKGQTVTLRCDPISGHDNLYWYRRVMGKEIKFLLHFVKESKQDESGMPNNRFLAERTGGTYSTLKVQPAELEDSGVYFCASSLPGGEKLFFGSGTQLSVL.

Only one count was recorded for this clone. The chain uses TRBV6-5 and TRBJ1-6; 9 nucleotides match TRBD1. CDR1 is MNHEY and CDR2 is SVGAGI in the germline V gene. This CDR3 spans 15 amino acids. Trimming cost V 0 bases and J 7 bases; bases outside gene matches: 1. DNA of the CDR3: TGTGCCAGCAGTTACTCCGGACAGGGGAATTCACCCCTCCACTTT. Its protein product is CASSYSGQGNSPLHF.

The count of this clone is one. CDR3 protein: CASSLGVAGVLDEQYF. For the CDR3, the DNA is TGCGCCAGCAGCTTGGGAGTAGCAGGGGTCCTCGACGAGCAGTACTTC. This chain links TRBV5-1 with TRBJ2-7, with D possibly being TRBD1 (6 bases). CDR3 length: 16 amino acids. Trimming left V 0 bases short and J 5 bases short, with 18 bases between. In germline, CDR1 is SGHRS, CDR2 YFSETQ.

The chain employs TRBV5-1 and TRBJ2-5, with 7 bases aligning to TRBD2. The CDR3 has 14 amino acids. Germline V lookup: CDR1 SGHRS, CDR2 YFSETQ. The V gene end was trimmed by 4 bases and the J gene end by 1 base; junction bases not matched to a gene: 4. The chain's CDR3 is CASSQAGPQETQYF. The DNA of the CDR3 is TGCGCCAGCAGCCAAGCGGGGCCCCAAGAGACCCAGTACTTC.

This chain joins TRBV12-5 and TRBJ2-5; a possible D gene is TRBD2 (6 bases). The CDR3 covers 15 residues. The V end was cut by 4 bases, the J end by 4 bases, with 16 bases between. Per the germline V gene, CDR1 is LGHNT and CDR2 is FRNRAP. The CDR3, as DNA: TGTGCTAGTGGTTCGGGGACTGCCGGGGCAGAGACCCAGTACTTC. Encoded protein: CASGSGTAGAETQYF.

The V call is TRBV7-2, the J call TRBJ1-5; no clear D. CDR1 is SGHTA and CDR2 is FQGNSA in the germline V gene. With 3 bases removed from V and 2 bases from J, the gap between germline ends came to 11 bases. This CDR3 spans 15 amino acids. The CDR3 sequence is CASSFWLEGNQPQHF. DNA for the CDR3: TGTGCCAGCAGCTTCTGGCTTGAGGGCAATCAGCCCCAGCATTTT.

For the CDR3, the DNA is TGCGCCAGCAGCTTGGGAGACAGCCTTGCAAACTATGGCTACACCTTC. It yields the protein CASSLGDSLANYGYTF. The rearrangement links TRBV5-1 to TRBJ1-2; D is possibly TRBD1 (5 bases). The CDR3 extends over 16 amino acids. The V gene's germline CDR1 is SGHRS and CDR2 YFSETQ. The germline V and J ends were trimmed by 0 bases and 2 bases, with 14 bases remaining between them.

The genes are TRBV20-1 and TRBJ1-5; tentatively, D is TRBD1 (6 bases). V was trimmed by 3 bases and J by 7 bases, leaving 13 bases between them. CDR1 DFQATT and CDR2 SNEGSKA come from the germline V gene (reference sequence). The CDR3 contains 13 residues. For the CDR3, the DNA is TGCAGTGCTAGTGGGCAGGGGCTCCAGCCCCAGCATTTT. Translating it yields CSASGQGLQPQHF.

The rearrangement links TRBV12-3 or TRBV12-4 to TRBJ1-2, with TRBD1 identical over 7 bases. V trimming: 5 bases; J trimming: 4 bases; junction bases outside the gene matches: 4. The CDR3 runs 13 residues. As DNA, the CDR3 is TGTGCCAGCAGTCAGGACAGGTCCTATGGCTACACCTTC. Amino acid sequence: CASSQDRSYGYTF.

In DNA form, the CDR3 reads TGTGCCAGCAGCGCTCGCCCCCAGGAGACCCAGTACTTC. As protein: CASSARPQETQYF. This sequence joins TRBV9 and TRBJ2-5, with no clear D. Germline assignment: CDR1 SGDLS and CDR2 YYNGEE. The CDR3 runs 13 residues. V was pared by 3 bases and J by 5 bases, with 11 bases between.

The chain employs TRBV5-4 and TRBJ2-5; maybe TRBD1 (6 bases). The CDR3 is 14 amino acids. V was pared by 4 bases and J by 2 bases, with 12 bases between. CDR1 is SGHNT and CDR2 is YYREEE in the germline V gene (reference sequence). CDR3 residues: CASSAPDSQETQYF. The CDR3 nucleotides are TGTGCCAGCAGCGCCCCGGACAGTCAAGAGACCCAGTACTTC.

This clone was found a few times. The chain links TRBV15 to TRBJ1-6; no reliable D call. V was cut by 8 bases and J by 5 bases, with 7 bases left in between. This CDR3 comprises 12 residues. Germline values: CDR1 LNHNV, CDR2 YYDKDF (reference sequence). The CDR3 loop is CATSVDNSPLHF. Written as DNA, the CDR3 is TGTGCCACCTCGGTGGATAATTCACCCCTCCACTTT.

V usage is TRBV5-1 and J usage is TRBJ2-1, with 13 bases matching TRBD2. Germline CDR1 is SGHRS and CDR2 is YFSETQ. This CDR3 spans 15 amino acids. V lost 0 bases and J lost 10; bases outside the gene matches: 4. The chain's CDR3 is CASSLGLAGGREQFF. The DNA for the CDR3 is TGCGCCAGCAGCTTGGGACTAGCGGGGGGTCGGGAGCAGTTCTTC.

This rearrangement joins TRBV6-6 to TRBJ1-2, with TRBD1 matching 8 bases. The CDR3 consists of 15 residues. V gave up 7 bases and J gave up 2 bases; unmatched junction bases: 9. In germline, CDR1 is MNHNY, CDR2 SVGAGI (reference sequence). The CDR3 loop reads CASTKPGGQNYGYTF. The CDR3 nucleotides are TGTGCCAGCACCAAGCCAGGGGGCCAGAACTATGGCTACACCTTC.

The CDR3 sequence is CASSPEYRGGQETQYF. CDR3 sequence (DNA): TGTGCCAGCAGCCCCGAATACAGGGGTGGCCAAGAGACCCAGTACTTC. The chain joins TRBV7-2 to TRBJ2-5, with 7 bases that match TRBD1. The V and J ends lost 5 bases and 1 base, in that order; junction bases with no gene match: 10. CDR3 size: 16 residues. The germline V gene has CDR1 SGHTA and CDR2 FQGNSA.

This chain joins TRBV7-2 and TRBJ1-2; no reliable D call. Germline lookup yields CDR1 SGHTA and CDR2 FQGNSA. Trimming left V 0 bases short and J 4 bases short, with 9 bases between. The CDR3 is 14 residues long. CDR3 DNA sequence: TGTGCCAGCAGCTTAGCTCTTACCGGCTATGGCTACACCTTC. It yields the protein CASSLALTGYGYTF.

This chain uses TRBV19 with TRBJ2-1; D remains ambiguous. This CDR3 contains 14 residues. CDR1 and CDR2 (germline): LNHDA, SQIVND (reference sequence). V was cut by 3 bases and J by 10 bases, with 16 bases left in between. The CDR3 DNA follows: TGTGCCAGTAGTATGCGGTCCGGCCGTGGAGAGCAGTTCTTC. This sequence encodes CASSMRSGRGEQFF.

About this clone itself: The junction shows a germline mismatch at one end, possibly a read error. The genes are TRBV5-1 and TRBJ1-5; TRBD1 might be the D (5 bases). This CDR3 region has 14 residues. Germline loops: CDR1 SGHRS, CDR2 YFSETQ. The CDR3 reads CARSLGGGNQPQHF. The CDR3 region has the DNA TGCGCCCGCAGCTTGGGGGGGGGCAATCAGCCCCAGCATTTT.

The V call is TRBV19, the J call TRBJ2-2; the D gene is possibly TRBD2 (5 bases). This CDR3 comprises 15 residues. The V end was cut by 10 bases, the J end by 4 bases, with 19 bases between. The germline gives CDR1 LNHDA, CDR2 SQIVND (reference sequence). For the CDR3, the DNA is TGTGCCACCGGATCCTCCGGGGTAGGCACCGGGGAGCTGTTTTTT. As protein: CATGSSGVGTGELFF.

The chain couples TRBV5-1 to TRBJ1-1; D gene unclear. The germline CDR1 and CDR2 sequences are SGHRS and YFSETQ. The V and J ends lost 0 bases and 5 bases respectively, with 11 bases between them. The length of the CDR3 is 14 residues. CDR3 sequence: CASSLVVGATEAFF. DNA of the CDR3: TGCGCCAGCAGCTTGGTTGTGGGCGCAACTGAAGCTTTCTTT.

For this clone: The sample carries other DNA sequences with the same CDR3. The chain's CDR3 is CASSPDRGGYGYTF. In DNA, the CDR3 is TGTGCCAGCAGCCCGGACAGGGGAGGTTACGGCTACACCTTC. The rearrangement joins TRBV7-2 to TRBJ1-2; TRBD1 matches at 9 bases. The V segment lost 5 bases and the J segment 8 bases; nucleotides outside the gene matches: 9. Looked up from germline, CDR1 is SGHTA and CDR2 is FQGNSA. This CDR3 is 14 amino acids long.

The chain is built from TRBV10-3 and TRBJ1-2, with a possible D match to TRBD1 (5 bases). Trimming pared 6 bases from V and 3 bases from J, leaving 14 bases between. In germline, CDR1 is ENHRY, CDR2 SYGVKD. The CDR3 sequence is 14 residues long. CDR3 bases: TGTGCCATCAGCTGGGGGGTCGGGGACTATGGCTACACCTTC. It specifies CAISWGVGDYGYTF.

The V gene is TRBV5-4, the J gene TRBJ1-1; no clear D gene. This CDR3 comprises 15 residues. In germline, CDR1 is SGHNT, CDR2 YYREEE (reference sequence). Trimming took 0 bases from V and 5 from J, leaving 14 bases between them. As DNA, the CDR3 is TGTGCCAGCAGCTTGGGACATACTGTACCGACTGAAGCTTTCTTT. Translation gives CASSLGHTVPTEAFF.

In this sample, this clone turned up once. The chain recombines TRBV12-3 or TRBV12-4 with TRBJ2-1; 9 positions agree with TRBD2. The CDR3 totals 13 residues. V dropped 3 bases and J dropped 12; count of bases not matched to a gene: 6. Written as DNA, the CDR3 is TGTGCCAGCAGTTTGGCTAGCGGGGTCGGGCAGTTCTTC. Translating gives CASSLASGVGQFF.

V gene TRBV19 combines with J gene TRBJ2-3, with D possibly matching TRBD2 (6 bases). Per germline, CDR1 LNHDA and CDR2 SQIVND (reference sequence). The CDR3 sequence is 15 residues long. V was clipped by 6 bases and J by 5 bases, with 18 bases between them. CDR3 amino acids: CASRPISGTLDTQYF. The CDR3 DNA reads TGTGCCAGTAGGCCGATCTCCGGGACTTTAGATACGCAGTATTTT.

The chain combines TRBV5-1 with TRBJ1-2; the match to TRBD1 covers 7 bases. CDR1 and CDR2 (germline): SGHRS, YFSETQ. After removal of 2 bases from V and 8 bases from J, the junction contained 12 bases not matched to a gene. The CDR3 spans 15 residues. CDR3 amino acids: CASSLRQGYPAGYTF. As DNA, the CDR3 is TGCGCCAGCAGCTTACGACAGGGATACCCGGCGGGCTACACCTTC.